This TCR beta chain was sequenced for a study of blood T cell repertoires in COVID-19. Study as a whole: The origin of the acute and convalescent COVID-19 samples was the United States, Italy and Spain. PBMCs, B-cell-depleted T cells, or T cells provided the cDNA or gDNA that made up the material.

Original processing notes: Estimation of nucleated cell counts relied on the amplification of reference gene primers. Clones were sequenced by immunoSEQ multiplex PCR, and TCRdb holds only the in-frame ones, with some missing. That table supplies the V and J calls and clone size; D and trimming were determined from the DNA. The sample yields approximately 53,000 clones, 90% seen once. CDR1 is SGHTA, CDR2 FQGTGA, per germline. The CDR3 contains 16 residues. V shed 5 bases and J 0 bases; nucleotides not matched to a gene: 9. The source is an elderly woman with acute or convalescent COVID-19. The sequenced sample was peripheral blood. The chain employs TRBV7-3 and TRBJ1-1; 7 nucleotides align to TRBD1. DNA of the CDR3: TGTGCCAGCAGCGCCTCAACCGGGACAGTGAACACTGAAGCTTTCTTT. It encodes CASSASTGTVNTEAFF.